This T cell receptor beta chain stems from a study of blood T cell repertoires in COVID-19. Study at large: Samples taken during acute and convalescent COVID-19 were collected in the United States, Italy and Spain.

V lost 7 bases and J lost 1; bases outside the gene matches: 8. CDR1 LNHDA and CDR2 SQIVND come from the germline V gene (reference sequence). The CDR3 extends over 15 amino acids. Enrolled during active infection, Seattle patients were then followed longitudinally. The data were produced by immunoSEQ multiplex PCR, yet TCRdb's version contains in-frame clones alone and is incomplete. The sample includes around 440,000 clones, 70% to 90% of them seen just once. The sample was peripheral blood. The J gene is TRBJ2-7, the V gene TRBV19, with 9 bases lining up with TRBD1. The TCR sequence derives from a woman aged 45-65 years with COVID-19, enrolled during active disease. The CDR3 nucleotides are TGTGCCAGTACCTCGGCCGGGACAGGGTCCTACGAGCAGTACTTC. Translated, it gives CASTSAGTGSYEQYF. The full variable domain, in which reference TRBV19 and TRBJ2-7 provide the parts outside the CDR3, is DGGITQSPKYLFRKEGQNVTLSCEQNLNHDAMYWYRQDPGQGLRLIYYSQIVNDFQKGDIAEGYSVSREKKESFPLTVTSAQKNPTAFYLCASTSAGTGSYEQYFGPGTRLTVT.